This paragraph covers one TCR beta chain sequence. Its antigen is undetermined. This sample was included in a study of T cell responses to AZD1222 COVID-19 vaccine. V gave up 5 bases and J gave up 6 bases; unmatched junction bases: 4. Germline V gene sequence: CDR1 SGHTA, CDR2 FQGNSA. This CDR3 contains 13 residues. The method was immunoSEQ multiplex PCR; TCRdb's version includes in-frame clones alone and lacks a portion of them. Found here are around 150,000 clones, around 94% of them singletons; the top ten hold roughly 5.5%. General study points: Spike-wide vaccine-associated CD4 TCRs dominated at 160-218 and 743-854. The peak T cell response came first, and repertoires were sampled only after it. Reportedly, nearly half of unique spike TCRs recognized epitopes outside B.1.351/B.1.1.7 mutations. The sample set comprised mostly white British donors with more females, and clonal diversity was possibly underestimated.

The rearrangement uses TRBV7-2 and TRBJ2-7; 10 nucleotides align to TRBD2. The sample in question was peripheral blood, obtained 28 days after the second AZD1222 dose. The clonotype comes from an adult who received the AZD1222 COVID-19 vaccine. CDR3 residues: CASSPWTSGEQYF. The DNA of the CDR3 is TGTGCCAGCAGCCCCTGGACTAGCGGCGAGCAGTACTTC.